These T cell receptor beta chains were read from a single sample in a study of blood T cell repertoires in COVID-19. The data were produced by immunoSEQ multiplex PCR, yet TCRdb's version contains in-frame clones alone and is incomplete. The data show about 390,000 clones, more than 75% seen once. Specimen: peripheral blood. The receptors originated from a woman aged 60-75 years with COVID-19, enrolled during active disease. The CDR3 runs from the conserved cysteine through the conserved F or W. A D gene is named only where the DNA matches it firmly. Not all rows give a size; the values are once, few, many and, for expanded clones, a class.

>TRBD1|.|TRBJ1-5|TRBV28
CASSSGGEGQPQHF
TGTGCCAGCAGTTCAGGGGGCGAAGGACAGCCCCAGCATTTT
>.|.|TRBJ2-3|TRBV6-6
CASSVPGTGTDTQYF
TGTGCCAGCAGCGTTCCAGGGACTGGCACAGATACGCAGTATTTT
>.|.|TRBJ1-5|TRBV2
CASMGEGRLQPQHF
TGTGCCAGCATGGGGGAGGGAAGATTGCAGCCCCAGCATTTT
>.|.|TRBJ1-1|TRBV28
CASSSTMNTEAFF
TGTGCCAGCAGTTCCACAATGAACACTGAAGCTTTCTTT
>TRBD2|.|TRBJ2-3|TRBV9
CASSVYRTSGGVTDTQYF
TGTGCCAGCAGCGTATACAGGACTAGCGGGGGGGTAACAGATACGCAGTATTTT
>.|.|TRBJ1-5|TRBV25-1
CASSEPDSYSNQPQHF
TGTGCCAGCAGTGAACCGGACAGCTATAGCAATCAGCCCCAGCATTTT
>.|.|TRBJ1-4|TRBV28
CASSPSPGVGEKLFF
TGTGCCAGCAGTCCATCCCCAGGGGTTGGTGAAAAACTGTTTTTT
>.|.|TRBJ1-2|TRBV19
CASSISSGSSTYGYTF
TGTGCCAGTAGTATATCGTCCGGGAGCAGCACCTATGGCTACACCTTC
>TRBD1|.|TRBJ1-2|TRBV5-6
CASSSRDRAYGYTF
TGTGCCAGCAGCAGCCGGGACAGGGCCTATGGCTACACCTTC
>TRBD1|.|TRBJ1-5|TRBV10-3
CAISGDRANQPQHF
TGTGCCATCAGTGGGGACAGAGCCAATCAGCCCCAGCATTTT
>.|once|TRBJ1-1|TRBV4-1
CASASNLRGTEAFF
TGCGCCAGTGCTTCAAACTTACGGGGCACTGAAGCTTTCTTT
>TRBD1|.|TRBJ1-3|TRBV6-5
CASSQRDRVGNTIYF
TGTGCCAGCAGTCAACGGGACAGGGTTGGAAACACCATATATTTT
>TRBD1|.|TRBJ1-4|TRBV5-1
CASSLAMGQGTNEKLFF
TGCGCCAGCAGCTTGGCCATGGGACAGGGTACTAATGAAAAACTGTTTTTT
>TRBD1|.|TRBJ1-2|TRBV5-1
CASSPGTGYGYTF
TGCGCCAGCAGCCCCGGGACAGGCTATGGCTACACCTTC
>.|.|TRBJ1-3|TRBV11-2
CASSLNGLTGNTIYF
TGTGCCAGCAGCTTAAACGGGTTGACCGGAAACACCATATATTTT
>.|.|TRBJ2-3|TRBV15
CATSFRGDTQYF
TGTGCCACCAGTTTCAGGGGAGATACGCAGTATTTT
>TRBD1|.|TRBJ1-5|TRBV7-2
CASSWDRNNQPQHF
TGTGCCAGCAGCTGGGACAGGAACAATCAGCCCCAGCATTTT
>.|.|TRBJ2-1|TRBV19
CASSIFDEQFF
TGTGCCAGTAGTATTTTCGATGAGCAGTTCTTC
>TRBD1|.|TRBJ2-5|TRBV5-5
CASSLVGTEETQYF
TGTGCCAGCAGCTTGGTTGGGACAGAAGAGACCCAGTACTTC
>.|once|TRBJ1-4|TRBV7-3
CASSFGRGEKLFF
TGTGCCAGCAGCTTTGGCAGGGGCGAAAAACTGTTTTTT
>TRBD1|once|TRBJ2-1|TRBV28
CATRDRVEDEQFF
TGTGCCACCCGGGACAGGGTCGAGGATGAGCAGTTCTTC